The next 13 T cell receptor beta chains were all read from a single sample in a study of Graves' ophthalmopathy and Graves' hyperthyroidism. Amplifying from RNA transcripts, the study obtained TCR beta CDR3 regions. First-round RT-PCR used HTBI primers; second-round multiplex PCR followed. TCRdb processed the multiplex PCR reads anew with MiXCR; each CDR3 protein has one entry. The sample carries some 520,000 distinct CDR3 sequences, under 15% recorded once. The sequencing input was blood. These receptors all stem from a woman aged 25-40 years with Graves' ophthalmopathy.

This clonotype has a count of ten or more. This sequence joins TRBV7-3 and TRBJ1-1; D is ambiguous. The CDR3 has 13 amino acids. Trimming removed 5 bases from V and 2 bases from J, with 9 bases in between. Per the germline V gene, CDR1 is SGHTA and CDR2 is FQGTGA. CDR3 region: CASSQNGNTEAFF. The CDR3 nucleotides are TGTGCCAGCAGCCAAAACGGAAACACTGAAGCTTTCTTT.

In this sample, this clonotype turned up many times. The chain has TRBV6-1 and TRBJ1-1; no reliable D call. V lost 3 bases to trimming and J lost 0 bases, with 11 bases between them. The germline V gene encodes CDR1 MNHNS and CDR2 SASEGT. This CDR3 is 15 amino acids long. CDR3 residues: CASSDVGRVNTEAFF. CDR3 coding DNA: TGTGCCAGCAGTGATGTTGGCAGAGTGAACACTGAAGCTTTCTTT.

This clonotype has only a few counts. The V call is TRBV18, the J call TRBJ1-5, with D hard to call. The CDR3 totals 13 residues. The V and J ends lost 0 bases and 7 bases respectively, with 7 bases between them. Germline assignment: CDR1 KGHSH and CDR2 LQKENI. CDR3 sequence reads: CASSPPPMQPQHF. CDR3 sequence (DNA): TGTGCCAGCTCACCACCTCCTATGCAGCCCCAGCATTTT.

In this sample, this clonotype turned up many times. The V gene is TRBV4-1, the J gene TRBJ2-5; 11 bases match TRBD2. J gave up 3 bases and V 3 bases, and 3 bases lay outside the gene matches. Germline CDR1 MGHRA, CDR2 YSYEKL. CDR3 length: 15 amino acids. CDR3 coding DNA: TGCGCCAGCAGCCATGCTAGCGGGAGGAAAGAGACCCAGTACTTC. Translation gives CASSHASGRKETQYF.

In this sample, this clonotype turned up many times. The rearrangement links TRBV7-2 to TRBJ2-7; 11 positions match TRBD2. The germline CDR1 and CDR2 sequences are SGHTA and FQGNSA. This CDR3 contains 18 residues. J was trimmed by 0 bases and V by 0 bases; bases with no gene match: 7. CDR3 loop: CASSLASGRAGYSYEQYF. The CDR3 coding sequence is TGTGCCAGCAGCTTAGCTAGCGGGAGGGCCGGGTACTCCTACGAGCAGTACTTC.

This chain links TRBV12-3 or TRBV12-4 with TRBJ1-6; 10 bases agree with TRBD1. The CDR3 spans 16 residues. V lost 1 base and J lost 9; bases outside the gene matches: 6. The CDR3 nucleotides read TGTGCCAGCAGTTTAGGGGGACAGGGGTGGAGTTCACCCCTCCACTTT. Its translation: CASSLGGQGWSSPLHF.

About this clonotype itself: This may be a read error, as it is one base from a much larger clone. J is TRBJ1-2 and V is TRBV9; 8 nucleotides line up with TRBD1. The germline CDR1 and CDR2 sequences are SGDLS and YYNGEE. The CDR3 has 14 amino acids. In nucleotides, the CDR3 is TGTGCCCGCAGCGTAGGGACAGGTACTTACGGCTACACCTTC. This translates into CARSVGTGTYGYTF.

This clonotype was counted ten times or more. The genes are TRBV11-2 and TRBJ1-1; 10 bases fit TRBD1. Germline assignment: CDR1 SGHAT and CDR2 FQNNGV. V dropped 3 bases and J dropped 4; count of bases not matched to a gene: 5. The CDR3 has 15 residues. CDR3 nucleotides: TGTGCCAGCAGCTTGACAGGGGGCGCGGGCACTGAAGCTTTCTTT. It is translated as CASSLTGGAGTEAFF.

V is TRBV3-1 and J is TRBJ2-7; D could derive from TRBD1 or TRBD2 (5 bases each). In germline, CDR1 is LGHDT, CDR2 YNNKEL (reference sequence). The CDR3 runs 14 residues. V lost 1 base to trimming and J lost 3 bases, with 10 bases between them. CDR3 DNA sequence: TGTGCCAGCAGCCAAGCCCCGGGGCGCTACGAGCAGTACTTC. It is translated as CASSQAPGRYEQYF.

The table lists this clonotype with many counts. The chain couples TRBV4-1 to TRBJ1-5, with TRBD1 matching over 8 bases. This CDR3 is built from 17 residues. The ends lost 1 base at V and 0 bases at J; junction bases unmatched: 5. Germline CDR1 is MGHRA and CDR2 is YSYEKL. The chain's CDR3 is CASSQVGQGVSNQPQHF. The DNA for the CDR3 is TGCGCCAGCAGCCAAGTCGGACAGGGCGTTAGCAATCAGCCCCAGCATTTT.

This clonotype was counted only a few times. The chain couples TRBV9 to TRBJ2-7; 7 bases are shared with TRBD2. Germline CDR1 SGDLS, CDR2 YYNGEE. Trimming cost V 2 bases and J 5 bases; bases outside gene matches: 7. The length of the CDR3 is 14 residues. This CDR3 is CASSVGGSNNEQYF. The CDR3 nucleotides read TGTGCCAGCAGCGTCGGCGGGAGTAACAACGAGCAGTACTTC.

The J gene is TRBJ1-5, the V gene TRBV7-8; D gene unclear. Germline CDR1 is SGHVS and CDR2 is FQNEAQ. The CDR3 has 14 residues. Trimming took off 3 bases at V and 0 bases at J, with 6 bases between the two ends. The CDR3: CASSLRISNQPQHF. CDR3 coding DNA: TGTGCCAGCAGCTTGCGCATTAGCAATCAGCCCCAGCATTTT.

This clonotype was observed many times. The chain has TRBV18 and TRBJ2-7, with 12 bases fitting TRBD1. The CDR3 loop spans 15 amino acids. With 2 bases clipped from V and 7 bases from J, the junction kept 6 bases outside the gene matches. Per germline, CDR1 KGHSH and CDR2 LQKENI. CDR3 coding DNA: TGTGCCAGCTCACCAGTGGGACAGGGGGCTAAAGAGCAGTACTTC. Its protein is CASSPVGQGAKEQYF.